What follows are 24 T cell receptor beta chains derived from one specimen sequenced in a study of blood T cell repertoires in COVID-19. TCRdb's copy holds only in-frame clones and misses some; the assay was immunoSEQ multiplex PCR. The data show over 250,000 clones, with about 89% seen just once and roughly 8.3% held by the top ten. Sequencing was carried out using PBMCs or T cells enriched from blood (not recorded which). The origin of the receptors is a man in his forties or fifties who had recovered from COVID-19.

V gene TRBV5-1 combines with J gene TRBJ2-7; 7 bases line up with TRBD2. CDR1 and CDR2 from the germline V gene are SGHRS and YFSETQ. J lost 0 bases, V lost 5 bases, and 5 bases had no gene match. CDR3 length: 14 amino acids. CDR3 sequence: CASRGRGDSYEQYF. For the CDR3, the DNA is TGCGCCAGCAGAGGTCGGGGGGACTCCTACGAGCAGTACTTC.

V and J are TRBV5-1 and TRBJ2-3; 8 bases line up with TRBD2. Losses at the gene ends were 4 bases for V and 2 bases for J; bases not matched to a gene: 9. The CDR3 covers 16 residues. Germline CDR1 is SGHRS and CDR2 is YFSETQ. CDR3 loop: CASSPMGAGDTDTQYF. The CDR3, as DNA: TGCGCCAGCAGCCCCATGGGAGCGGGGGACACAGATACGCAGTATTTT.

Here the CDR3 reads CASSWDTGGQPQHF. In nucleotides, the CDR3 is TGCGCCAGCAGCTGGGACACGGGCGGCCAGCCCCAGCATTTT. The chain is built from TRBV5-1 and TRBJ1-5, with a tentative D call TRBD1 (6 bases). The CDR3 loop spans 14 amino acids. The germline V gene encodes CDR1 SGHRS and CDR2 YFSETQ. V lost 3 bases to trimming and J lost 7 bases, with 14 bases between them.

Only one count was recorded for this clone. The chain joins TRBV7-2 to TRBJ2-1; TRBD2 might be the D (5 bases). Germline V gene data show CDR1 as SGHTA and CDR2 as FQGNSA. The CDR3 has 12 residues. The V gene lost 1 base and the J gene lost 11 bases, with 9 bases spanning the gap. The CDR3 coding sequence is TGTGCCAGCAGCTTAGTGCTAGCAAAGCAGTTCTTC. It translates to CASSLVLAKQFF. Supplemented by reference TRBV7-2 and TRBJ2-1, the full variable domain reads GAGVSQSPSNKVTEKGKDVELRCDPISGHTALYWYRQSLGQGLEFLIYFQGNSAPDKSGLPSDRFSAERTGGSVSTLTIQRTQQEDSAVYLCASSLVLAKQFFGPGTRLTVL.

V and J are TRBV19 and TRBJ1-1; 8 bases line up with TRBD1. The CDR3 totals 13 residues. Germline V CDR1 and CDR2: LNHDA, SQIVND (reference sequence). Trimming at V came to 8 bases and at J to 1 base, leaving 3 bases not matched to a gene. Here the CDR3 DNA reads TGTGCCAGTGCGACAGGGGAGAACACTGAAGCTTTCTTT. Translated, it gives CASATGENTEAFF.

DNA of the CDR3: TGTGCCAGCAGCCCCCGGCGGGATAACACAGATACGCAGTATTTT. This codes for CASSPRRDNTDTQYF. This chain links TRBV7-3 with TRBJ2-3; possible D gene TRBD2, 6 bases. This CDR3 region has 15 residues. Germline assignment: CDR1 SGHTA and CDR2 FQGTGA. The V end was cut by 5 bases, the J end by 2 bases, with 14 bases between.

In DNA, the CDR3 is TGTGCCAGCAGCCCACAGGTTGTCACTGAAGCTTTCTTT. This codes for CASSPQVVTEAFF. The V call is TRBV3-1 (or the pseudogene TRBV3-2), the J call TRBJ1-1, with D tentatively TRBD1 (5 bases). Looked up from germline, CDR1 is LGHDT and CDR2 is YNNKEL (reference sequence). This CDR3 spans 13 amino acids. V was trimmed by 4 bases and J by 4 bases, leaving 10 bases between them.

This clone was observed a few times. The V call is TRBV7-9, the J call TRBJ1-2; tentative D call: TRBD1 (6 bases). Germline V gene sequence: CDR1 SEHNR, CDR2 FQNEAQ (reference sequence). Trimming removed 0 bases at V and 8 bases at J, with 16 bases between. The CDR3 is 15 amino acids. This CDR3 reads CASSLAGAGRGGYTF. CDR3 sequence (DNA): TGTGCCAGCAGCTTAGCGGGGGCAGGACGGGGAGGCTACACCTTC.

V and J are TRBV24-1 and TRBJ1-1; D gene unclear. Trimming left V 1 base short and J 8 bases short, with 4 bases between. Germline lookup yields CDR1 KGHDR and CDR2 SFDVKD. CDR3 length: 11 amino acids. CDR3 sequence reads: CATSDFREAFF. The CDR3 DNA reads TGTGCCACCAGTGATTTCAGGGAAGCTTTCTTT.

This clone was seen a single time. The genes are TRBV5-1 and TRBJ1-6; TRBD1 agrees at 7 bases. The CDR3 has 13 amino acids. In germline, CDR1 is SGHRS, CDR2 YFSETQ. After removal of 0 bases from V and 12 bases from J, the junction contained 3 bases not matched to a gene. The CDR3 protein is CASSLVGGRPLHF. The CDR3 DNA is TGCGCCAGCAGCTTGGTAGGGGGCAGACCCCTCCACTTT.

Regarding this clone: Other DNA sequences from this sample encode an identical CDR3 as well. V usage is TRBV7-9 and J usage is TRBJ1-1; 7 bases are shared with TRBD1. This CDR3 is built from 15 residues. The germline V gene has CDR1 SEHNR and CDR2 FQNEAQ (reference sequence). Trimming at V came to 3 bases and at J to 0 bases, leaving 4 bases not matched to a gene. The CDR3 here is CASSFQGGLNTEAFF. As DNA, the CDR3 is TGTGCCAGCAGCTTTCAGGGGGGTTTGAACACTGAAGCTTTCTTT. The whole variable domain, remainder taken from reference TRBV7-9 and TRBJ1-1, is DTGVSQNPRHKITKRGQNVTFRCDPISEHNRLYWYRQTLGQGPEFLTYFQNEAQLEKSRLLSDRFSAERPKGSFSTLEIQRTEQGDSAMYLCASSFQGGLNTEAFFGQGTRLTVV.

CDR3 coding DNA: TGTGCCAGTAGGCGACAGGGTTTTCCGAATGAGCAGTTCTTC. Amino acid sequence: CASRRQGFPNEQFF. The genes are TRBV19 and TRBJ2-1, with 7 bases aligning to TRBD1. V was pared by 6 bases and J by 7 bases, with 9 bases of the junction left unmatched. CDR1 and CDR2 (germline): LNHDA, SQIVND (reference sequence). The CDR3 has 14 amino acids.

The table lists this clone with a few counts. This chain connects TRBV7-6 to TRBJ1-1; 8 bases fit TRBD1. Per the germline V gene, CDR1 is SGHVS and CDR2 is FNYEAQ. The CDR3 has 15 amino acids. V trimming: 1 base; J trimming: 1 base; junction bases outside the gene matches: 2. CDR3 sequence reads: CASSLVGTGNTEAFF. CDR3 nucleotide sequence: TGTGCCAGCAGCTTAGTAGGGACAGGGAACACTGAAGCTTTCTTT.

This clone was detected only once. The chain combines TRBV30 with TRBJ1-3; D is unresolved. This CDR3 has 14 residues. Trimming took 0 bases from V and 0 from J, leaving 6 bases between them. CDR1 is GTSNPN and CDR2 is SVGIG in the germline V gene (reference sequence). CDR3 coding DNA: TGTGCCTGGAGTGTTCATAGCTCTGGAAACACCATATATTTT. As protein: CAWSVHSSGNTIYF.

The chain uses TRBV2 and TRBJ1-2; D possibly corresponds to TRBD1 (5 bases). Germline lookup yields CDR1 SNHLY and CDR2 FYNNEI. The CDR3 is 12 amino acids. With 11 bases removed from V and 8 bases from J, the gap between germline ends came to 18 bases. The CDR3 loop reads CAGKKGRIGYTF. The CDR3 nucleotides read TGTGCCGGTAAGAAGGGGAGGATCGGCTACACCTTC.

A few counts support this clone. This chain connects TRBV6-5 to TRBJ2-7; 7 nucleotides align to TRBD1. From germline, CDR1 is MNHEY and CDR2 SVGAGI. V shed 5 bases, J shed 4 bases, and the junction held 5 bases outside the gene matches. CDR3 length: 13 residues. The CDR3: CASSPGTDYEQYF. The DNA of the CDR3 is TGTGCCAGCAGTCCCGGGACAGATTACGAGCAGTACTTC.

The chain recombines TRBV7-3 with TRBJ2-2, with 8 nucleotides matching TRBD2. The CDR3 spans 16 residues. Germline V gene lookup returns CDR1 SGHTA and CDR2 FQGTGA. Trimming removed 9 bases from V and 4 bases from J; junction bases left unmatched: 13. As DNA, the CDR3 is TGTGCCAGTGCTAAACCCGGGACTAGGGGCACCGGGGAGCTGTTTTTT. Its translation is CASAKPGTRGTGELFF.

The V call is TRBV5-1, the J call TRBJ2-2, with a possible D match to TRBD2 (7 bases). The CDR3 is made up of 15 amino acids. CDR1 and CDR2 from the germline V gene are SGHRS and YFSETQ. V lost 2 bases and J 2 bases, leaving 10 bases between the germline ends. CDR3 protein: CASSFTGGNTGELFF. The CDR3 region has the DNA TGCGCCAGCAGCTTTACGGGGGGCAACACCGGGGAGCTGTTTTTT.

V is TRBV27 and J is TRBJ1-2; D gene uncertain. The CDR3 is 11 amino acids. Trimming stripped 5 bases from V and 5 bases from J, with 6 bases between. Germline V CDR1 and CDR2: MNHEY, SMNVEV (reference sequence). CDR3 nucleotide sequence: TGTGCCAGCAGTCCCGGGTATGGCTACACCTTC. Protein product: CASSPGYGYTF.

The chain is built from TRBV28 and TRBJ2-3, with D possibly TRBD2 on 5 matching bases. The CDR3 spans 16 residues. The germline V gene has CDR1 MDHEN and CDR2 SYDVKM. Trimming cost V 8 bases and J 2 bases, with 20 bases left between them. The CDR3 here is CASVSPRTGNTDTQYF. As DNA, the CDR3 is TGTGCCAGCGTATCGCCCCGGACTGGGAACACAGATACGCAGTATTTT.

The chain combines TRBV4-1 with TRBJ2-7; 7 bases are a match to TRBD1. Looked up from germline, CDR1 is MGHRA and CDR2 is YSYEKL. V shed 4 bases and J 2 bases; nucleotides not matched to a gene: 5. CDR3 size: 14 residues. CDR3 nucleotides: TGCGCCAGCAGCCCTCGGGACAGTACCTACGAGCAGTACTTC. It translates to CASSPRDSTYEQYF.

This sequence joins TRBV6-1 and TRBJ1-2; TRBD1 might be the D (5 bases). V lost 3 bases to trimming and J lost 4 bases, with 12 bases between them. CDR1 MNHNS and CDR2 SASEGT come from the germline V gene. CDR3 length: 14 amino acids. This CDR3 reads CASSEGREIYGYTF. In nucleotides, the CDR3 is TGTGCCAGCAGTGAGGGGCGGGAGATCTATGGCTACACCTTC.

J is TRBJ2-1 and V is TRBV7-6; 7 bases fit TRBD1. V shed 5 bases, J shed 4 bases, and the junction held 11 bases outside the gene matches. Germline CDR1 and CDR2: SGHVS and FNYEAQ. The CDR3 covers 16 residues. CDR3: CASSLDSGQLYNEQFF. DNA of the CDR3: TGTGCCAGCAGCCTAGACTCGGGACAGCTTTACAATGAGCAGTTCTTC.

The chain carries TRBV11-2 and TRBJ1-1; D is ambiguous. V lost 5 bases to trimming and J lost 2 bases, with 15 bases between them. The CDR3 is 15 amino acids. Germline CDR1 SGHAT, CDR2 FQNNGV. In DNA form, the CDR3 reads TGTGCCAGCAGCCCGTTTTCGGGGTTAAACACTGAAGCTTTCTTT. Its protein product is CASSPFSGLNTEAFF.